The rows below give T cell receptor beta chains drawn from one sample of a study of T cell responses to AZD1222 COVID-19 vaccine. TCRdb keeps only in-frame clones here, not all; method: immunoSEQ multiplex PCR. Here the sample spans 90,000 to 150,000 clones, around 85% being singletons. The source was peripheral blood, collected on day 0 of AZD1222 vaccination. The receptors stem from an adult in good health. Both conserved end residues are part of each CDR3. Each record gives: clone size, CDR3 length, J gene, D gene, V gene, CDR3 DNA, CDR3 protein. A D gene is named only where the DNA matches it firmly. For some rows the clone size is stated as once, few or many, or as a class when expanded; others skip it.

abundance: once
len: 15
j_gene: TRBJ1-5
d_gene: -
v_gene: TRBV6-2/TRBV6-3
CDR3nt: TGTGCCAGCAGTTACTCAGGGGACAACAATCAGCCCCAGCATTTT
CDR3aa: CASSYSGDNNQPQHF

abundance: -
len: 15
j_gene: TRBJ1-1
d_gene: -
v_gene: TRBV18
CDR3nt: TGTGCCAGCTCACTCGGTTTAGGGGTGAACACTGAAGCTTTCTTT
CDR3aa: CASSLGLGVNTEAFF

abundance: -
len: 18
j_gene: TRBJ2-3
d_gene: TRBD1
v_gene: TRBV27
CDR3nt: TGTGCCAGCAGTTTAGTTGGGACAGGGGGTCTGAACACAGATACGCAGTATTTT
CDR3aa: CASSLVGTGGLNTDTQYF

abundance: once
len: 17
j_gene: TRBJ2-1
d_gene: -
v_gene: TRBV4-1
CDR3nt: TGCGCCAGCAGCCAAGATGGGTTGGGGGGGCCCTACAATGAGCAGTTCTTC
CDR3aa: CASSQDGLGGPYNEQFF

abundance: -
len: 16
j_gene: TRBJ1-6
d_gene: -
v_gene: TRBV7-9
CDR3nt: TGTGCCAGCAGCTCGGACCTCGGGTCCTATAATTCACCCCTCCACTTT
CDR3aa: CASSSDLGSYNSPLHF

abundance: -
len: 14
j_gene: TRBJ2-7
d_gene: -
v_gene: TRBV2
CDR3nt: TGTGCCAGCAGTGAAGTACGACCAGAGGGCGAGCAGTACTTC
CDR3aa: CASSEVRPEGEQYF

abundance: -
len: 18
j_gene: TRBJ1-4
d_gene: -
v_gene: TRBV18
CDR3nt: TGTGCCAGCTCACCACGTACGGTGAGGGGCGCGTCTTTAGAAAAACTGTTTTTT
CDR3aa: CASSPRTVRGASLEKLFF

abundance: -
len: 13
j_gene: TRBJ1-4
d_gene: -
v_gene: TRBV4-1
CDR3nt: TGCGCCAGCAGCCAAGGGATGAATGAAAAACTGTTTTTT
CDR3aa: CASSQGMNEKLFF

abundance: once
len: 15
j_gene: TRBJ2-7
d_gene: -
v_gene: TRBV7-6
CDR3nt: TGTGCCAGCAGCCTGGGGCGGTTGGGTCCCTACGAGCAGTACTTC
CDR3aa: CASSLGRLGPYEQYF

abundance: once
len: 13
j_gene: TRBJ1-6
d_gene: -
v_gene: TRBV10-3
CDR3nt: TGTGCCAGTAAGGGGTCCCCAGGGACACCCCTCCACTTT
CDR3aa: CASKGSPGTPLHF

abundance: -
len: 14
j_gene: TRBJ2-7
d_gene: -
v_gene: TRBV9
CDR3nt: TGTGCCAGTACGCGAGGGGCGGGACCTTACGAGCAGTACTTC
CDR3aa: CASTRGAGPYEQYF

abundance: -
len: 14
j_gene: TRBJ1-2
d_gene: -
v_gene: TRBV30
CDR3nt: TGTGCCTGGAGTGGGCTTATTCAAGGGGTAGGCTACACCTTC
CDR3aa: CAWSGLIQGVGYTF

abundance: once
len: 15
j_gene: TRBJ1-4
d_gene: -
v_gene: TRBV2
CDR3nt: TGTGCCAGCAGAACTCGACAGAACTATAATGAAAAACTGTTTTTT
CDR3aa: CASRTRQNYNEKLFF

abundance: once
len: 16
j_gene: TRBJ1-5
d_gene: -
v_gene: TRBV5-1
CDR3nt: TGCGCCAGCAGTTGGACGGGACCCTGGAGCAATCAGCCCCAGCATTTT
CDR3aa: CASSWTGPWSNQPQHF

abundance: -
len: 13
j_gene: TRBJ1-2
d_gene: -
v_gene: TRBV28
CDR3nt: TGTGCCAGCAGAGTAGGTTTGGGTTTTGGCTACACCTTC
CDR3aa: CASRVGLGFGYTF

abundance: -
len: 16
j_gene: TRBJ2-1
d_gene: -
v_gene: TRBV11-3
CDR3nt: TGTGCCAGCAGCTCCCGCCGGGTAGGCTCCTACAATGAGCAGTTCTTC
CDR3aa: CASSSRRVGSYNEQFF

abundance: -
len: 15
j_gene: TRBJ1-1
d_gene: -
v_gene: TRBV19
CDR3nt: TGTGCCGCCACCGTGAGGTACTCCATGAACACTGAAGCTTTCTTT
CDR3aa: CAATVRYSMNTEAFF

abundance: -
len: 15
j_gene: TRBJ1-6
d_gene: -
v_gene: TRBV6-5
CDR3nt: TGTGCCAGCAGTTACTCACGGAAGATGGAATCACCCCTCCACTTT
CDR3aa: CASSYSRKMESPLHF

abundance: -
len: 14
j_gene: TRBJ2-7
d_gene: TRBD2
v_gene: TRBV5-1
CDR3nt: TGCGCCAGCTCCGGGGGGGGCGCATCGGGAGAGCAGTACTTC
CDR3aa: CASSGGGASGEQYF

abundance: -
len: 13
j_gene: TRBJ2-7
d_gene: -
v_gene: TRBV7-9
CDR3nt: TGTGCCAGCAGCTTAGCAGGGTCCTACGAGCAGTACTTC
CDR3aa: CASSLAGSYEQYF

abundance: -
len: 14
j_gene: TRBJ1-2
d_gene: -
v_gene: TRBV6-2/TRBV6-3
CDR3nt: TGTGCCAGCAGTTACTCGCCCGCCAACTATGGCTACACCTTC
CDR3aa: CASSYSPANYGYTF

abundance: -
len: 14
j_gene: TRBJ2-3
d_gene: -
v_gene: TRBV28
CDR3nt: TGTGCCAGCTCTCGGACAGCAAGCACAGATACGCAGTATTTT
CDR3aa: CASSRTASTDTQYF

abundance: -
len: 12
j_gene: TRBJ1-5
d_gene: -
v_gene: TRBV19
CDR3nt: TGTGCCAGCAGGGTGATTCGTCAGCCCCAGCATTTT
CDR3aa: CASRVIRQPQHF

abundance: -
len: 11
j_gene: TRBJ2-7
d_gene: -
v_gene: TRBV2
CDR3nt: TGTGCCAGCCGGGGCGCCTACGAGCAGTACTTC
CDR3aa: CASRGAYEQYF

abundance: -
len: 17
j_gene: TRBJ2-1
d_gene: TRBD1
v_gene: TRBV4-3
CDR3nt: TGCGCCAGCAGCCAAGGCGAGGCCGGGACAGGGGGCCGGGAGCAGTTCTTC
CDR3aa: CASSQGEAGTGGREQFF

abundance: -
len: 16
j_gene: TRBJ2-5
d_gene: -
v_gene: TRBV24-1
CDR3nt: TGTGCCACCAGTGATTCCGGGTTCAACCATATAGAGACCCAGTACTTC
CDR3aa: CATSDSGFNHIETQYF

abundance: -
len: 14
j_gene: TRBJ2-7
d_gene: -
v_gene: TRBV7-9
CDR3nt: TGTGCCAGCAGCTATTCTTCGTTCTTGGACGAGCAGTACTTC
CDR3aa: CASSYSSFLDEQYF

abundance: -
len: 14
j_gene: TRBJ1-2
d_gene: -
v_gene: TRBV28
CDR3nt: TGTGCCAGCAGCCCGGGACGGTTTAACTATGGCTACACCTTC
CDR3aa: CASSPGRFNYGYTF